This T cell receptor (beta chain) was obtained from a study of response to subunit inactivated influenza vaccine. Using its own MiXCR run on the RT-PCR reads, TCRdb lists one record per CDR3 protein. The data contain around 250,000 distinct CDR3 sequences, 9% to 15% of them singletons. This specimen consisted of non-naive T cells sorted from PBMCs, obtained approximately 15 days before vaccination. The receptor was derived from a middle-aged man who received an inactivated influenza vaccine.

CDR3 amino acids: CASSQGDRVWVNEQFF. CDR3 bases: TGCGCCAGCAGTCAAGGGGACAGGGTGTGGGTAAATGAGCAGTTCTTC. The chain uses TRBV23-1 and TRBJ2-1; TRBD1 agrees at 9 bases. TRBV23-1 is annotated as an ORF whose role is uncertain. CDR3 size: 16 residues. Trimming removed 2 bases from V and 7 bases from J; junction bases left unmatched: 9.